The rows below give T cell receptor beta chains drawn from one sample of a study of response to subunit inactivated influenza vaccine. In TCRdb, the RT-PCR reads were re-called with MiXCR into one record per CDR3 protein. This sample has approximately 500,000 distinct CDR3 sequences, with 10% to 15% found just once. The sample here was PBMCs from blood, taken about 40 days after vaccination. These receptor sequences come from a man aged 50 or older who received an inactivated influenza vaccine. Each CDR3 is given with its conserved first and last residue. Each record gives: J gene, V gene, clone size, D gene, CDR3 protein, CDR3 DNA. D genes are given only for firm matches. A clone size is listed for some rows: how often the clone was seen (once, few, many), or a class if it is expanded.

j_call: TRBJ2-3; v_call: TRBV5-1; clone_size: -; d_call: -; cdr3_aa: CASSGGLTSTDTQYF; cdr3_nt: TGCGCCAGCAGCGGGGGACTTACGAGCACAGATACGCAGTATTTT
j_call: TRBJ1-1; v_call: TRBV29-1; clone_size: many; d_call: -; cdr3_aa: CSVEDQGQRAFF; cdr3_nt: TGCAGCGTTGAAGATCAGGGGCAACGAGCTTTCTTT
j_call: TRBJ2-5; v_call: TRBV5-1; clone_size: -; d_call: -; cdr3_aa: CASSLWLGETQYF; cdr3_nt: TGCGCCAGCAGCTTGTGGTTGGGAGAGACCCAGTACTTC
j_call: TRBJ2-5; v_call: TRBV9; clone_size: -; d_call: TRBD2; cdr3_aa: CASSSRDYFHQETQYF; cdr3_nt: TGTGCCAGCAGCAGCCGGGACTACTTCCACCAAGAGACCCAGTACTTC
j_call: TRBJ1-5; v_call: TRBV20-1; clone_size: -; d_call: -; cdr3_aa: CSVGDLSQPQHF; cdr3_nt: TGCAGTGTTGGGGACCTAAGTCAGCCCCAGCATTTT
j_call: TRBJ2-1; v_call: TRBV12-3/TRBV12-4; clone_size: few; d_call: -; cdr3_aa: CASSPSNRVNEQFF; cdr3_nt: TGTGCCAGCAGCCCTTCCAACAGGGTTAATGAGCAGTTCTTC
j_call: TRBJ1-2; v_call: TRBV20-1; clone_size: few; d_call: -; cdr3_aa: CSARDLYGYGYTF; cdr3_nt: TGCAGTGCTAGAGATCTTTATGGCTATGGCTACACCTTC
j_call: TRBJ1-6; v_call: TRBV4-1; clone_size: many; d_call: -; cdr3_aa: CASSQVGTGLSVLHF; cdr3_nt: TGCGCCAGCAGCCAAGTGGGCACAGGGCTTTCGGTCCTCCACTTT
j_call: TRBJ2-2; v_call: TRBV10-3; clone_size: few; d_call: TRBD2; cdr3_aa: CAIRSGGNTGELFF; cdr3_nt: TGTGCCATCAGAAGCGGGGGGAACACCGGGGAGCTGTTTTTT
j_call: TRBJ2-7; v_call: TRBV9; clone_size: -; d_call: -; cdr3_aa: CASSVAWGFSYEQYF; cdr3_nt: TGTGCCAGCAGCGTAGCCTGGGGGTTCTCCTACGAGCAGTACTTC
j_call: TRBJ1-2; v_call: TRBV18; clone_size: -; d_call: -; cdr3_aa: CASSPPDVSYGYTF; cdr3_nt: TGTGCCAGCTCACCACCTGACGTTAGCTATGGCTACACCTTC
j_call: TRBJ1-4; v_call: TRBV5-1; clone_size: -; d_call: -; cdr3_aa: CASSVQTATNEKLFF; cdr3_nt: TGCGCCAGCAGTGTCCAGACTGCAACTAATGAAAAACTGTTTTTT
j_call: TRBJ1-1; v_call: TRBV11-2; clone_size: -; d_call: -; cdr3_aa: CASSLDKGSVSGTEAFF; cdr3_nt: TGTGCCAGCAGCTTAGATAAGGGGTCAGTAAGTGGCACTGAAGCTTTCTTT